This T cell receptor (beta chain) was identified in a study of blood T cell repertoires in COVID-19. The CDR3 sequence is 14 residues long. V was cut by 5 bases and J by 3 bases, with 13 bases left in between. CDR1 is MNHNY, CDR2 SVGAGI, per germline (reference sequence). Using immunoSEQ multiplex PCR, the repertoire was profiled, and TCRdb retains in-frame clones only, with some absent. This table holds 130,000 or so clones, just over 85% found once. The chain is built from TRBV6-6 and TRBJ1-1; D is possibly TRBD1 (5 bases). This clonotype was obtained from a woman aged 60 to 75 with acute or convalescent COVID-19. The material sequenced was peripheral blood. CDR3 amino acids: CASSPWAGDTEAFF. CDR3 DNA: TGTGCCAGCAGTCCTTGGGCGGGGGACACTGAAGCTTTCTTT.